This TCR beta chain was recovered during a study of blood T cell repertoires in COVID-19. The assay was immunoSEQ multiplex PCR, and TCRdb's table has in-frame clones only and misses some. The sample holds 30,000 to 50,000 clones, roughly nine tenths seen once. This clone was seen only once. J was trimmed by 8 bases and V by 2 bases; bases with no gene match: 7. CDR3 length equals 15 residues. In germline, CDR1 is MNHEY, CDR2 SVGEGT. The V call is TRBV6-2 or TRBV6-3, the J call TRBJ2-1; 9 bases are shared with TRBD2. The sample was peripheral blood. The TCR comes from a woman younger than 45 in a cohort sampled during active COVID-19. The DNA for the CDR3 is TGTGCCAGCAGTTACGGGTCTAGCGGGAAGGATGAGCAGTTCTTC. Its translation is CASSYGSSGKDEQFF.